One and the same sample provided the 14 T cell receptor beta chains below, sequenced in a study of blood T cell repertoires in COVID-19. Produced via immunoSEQ multiplex PCR; TCRdb's table is partial and in-frame only. Here the sample spans 100,000 to 150,000 clones, 85% to 90% being singletons. Specimen: peripheral blood. Receptors originate from a man aged 80 or over with active or convalescent COVID-19.

The rearrangement uses TRBV9 and TRBJ1-2, with D possibly matching TRBD1 (6 bases). V lost 3 bases, J lost 3 bases, and 15 bases lay in between. This CDR3 region has 15 residues. Germline CDR1 reads SGDLS; CDR2 reads YYNGEE. CDR3 amino acids: CASSAGRGAHYGYTF. The DNA of the CDR3 is TGTGCCAGCAGCGCCGGCAGGGGAGCCCACTATGGCTACACCTTC.

The CDR3 region is CASSYPLSGRPSYNEQFF. CDR3 nucleotides: TGTGCCAGCAGTTACCCCCTTAGCGGGAGACCCTCCTACAATGAGCAGTTCTTC. The chain couples TRBV6-2 or TRBV6-3 to TRBJ2-1, with 9 bases that match TRBD2. Germline V CDR1 and CDR2: MNHEY, SVGEGT. The CDR3 totals 18 residues. J was trimmed by 0 bases and V by 2 bases; bases with no gene match: 8.

This clone was counted a single time. The chain is built from TRBV19 and TRBJ2-7; 8 nucleotides match TRBD1. The J segment lost 5 bases and the V segment lost 6 bases, leaving 9 bases of the junction unmatched. Germline V gene lookup returns CDR1 LNHDA and CDR2 SQIVND (reference sequence). The CDR3 consists of 14 residues. CDR3 DNA: TGTGCCAGTAGCAAACGACAGGGGAGAGACGAGCAGTACTTC. Protein: CASSKRQGRDEQYF.

The chain employs TRBV5-4 and TRBJ2-5, with TRBD2 as a possible D gene (6 bases). Germline V lookup: CDR1 SGHNT, CDR2 YYREEE (reference sequence). V was shortened by 0 bases and J by 5 bases, with 14 bases between the two germline ends. The CDR3 is 15 amino acids. CDR3 DNA: TGTGCCAGCAGCTTGGACCGGGGGATTGGCGAGACCCAGTACTTC. Encoded protein: CASSLDRGIGETQYF. Combining the CDR3 with reference TRBV5-4 and TRBJ2-5 gives the whole variable domain ETGVTQSPTHLIKTRGQQVTLRCSSQSGHNTVSWYQQALGQGPQFIFQYYREEENGRGNFPPRFSGLQFPNYSSELNVNALELDDSALYLCASSLDRGIGETQYFGPGTRLLVL.

The V and J genes are TRBV5-5 and TRBJ1-2; 7 nucleotides align to TRBD1. The germline V gene encodes CDR1 SGHKS and CDR2 YYEKEE (reference sequence). This CDR3 contains 16 residues. Losses at the gene ends were 4 bases for V and 8 bases for J; bases not matched to a gene: 17. The CDR3 reads CASSQTRDSGVYGYTF. The CDR3 DNA is TGTGCCAGCAGCCAGACCCGGGACAGCGGAGTTTACGGCTACACCTTC.

This chain links TRBV27 with TRBJ1-6, with D unclear. The V end lost 2 bases, the J end lost 8 bases, and 13 bases lay between the germline ends. Germline V gives CDR1 MNHEY, CDR2 SMNVEV (reference sequence). This CDR3 spans 15 amino acids. The CDR3 nucleotides read TGTGCCAGCAGTTTAGGTTTCGGAGAATATTCACCCCTCCACTTT. It is translated as CASSLGFGEYSPLHF.

The J gene is TRBJ2-3, the V gene TRBV18; D perhaps matches TRBD1 (5 bases). The CDR3 contains 14 residues. V dropped 3 bases and J dropped 0 bases, with 7 bases sitting between them. From germline, CDR1 is KGHSH and CDR2 LQKENI. CDR3 amino acids: CASSPTVSTDTQYF. The CDR3 DNA reads as TGTGCCAGCTCACCGACAGTTAGCACAGATACGCAGTATTTT.

CDR3 amino acids: CASFGGQGSYEQYF. The CDR3 bases are TGTGCCAGCTTTGGGGGACAGGGATCCTACGAGCAGTACTTC. This chain connects TRBV6-5 to TRBJ2-7, with 9 nucleotides matching TRBD1. The CDR3 is 14 residues long. CDR1 and CDR2 from the germline V gene are MNHEY and SVGAGI. V lost 8 bases, J lost 1 base, and 6 bases stayed unmatched.

The chain joins TRBV12-5 to TRBJ1-5; a possible D gene is TRBD1 (5 bases). This CDR3 comprises 19 residues. Germline CDR1 LGHNT, CDR2 FRNRAP. Between the trimmed V and J ends, which lost 0 bases and 0 bases, there was a span of 18 bases. The CDR3 loop reads CASGLVLEGRAVSNQPQHF. The DNA of the CDR3 is TGTGCTAGTGGTTTGGTACTTGAAGGCAGGGCGGTTAGCAATCAGCCCCAGCATTTT. The entire variable domain, with the rest obtained from reference TRBV12-5 and TRBJ1-5, is as follows: DARVTQTPRHKVTEMGQEVTMRCQPILGHNTVFWYRQTMMQGLELLAYFRNRAPLDDSGMPKDRFSAEMPDATLATLKIQPSEPRDSAVYFCASGLVLEGRAVSNQPQHFGDGTRLSIL.

The chain couples TRBV4-2 to TRBJ2-1; 8 bases are shared with TRBD2. The germline V gene encodes CDR1 LGHNA and CDR2 YNFKEQ. With 0 bases clipped from V and 6 bases from J, the junction kept 10 bases outside the gene matches. This CDR3 is 17 amino acids long. CDR3 loop: CASSQDLAGPGGNEQFF. CDR3 sequence (DNA): TGTGCCAGCAGCCAAGATCTAGCGGGCCCGGGGGGCAATGAGCAGTTCTTC.

This clone was seen more than once but under ten times. The rearrangement joins TRBV29-1 to TRBJ2-1, with D maybe TRBD2 (7 bases). The V gene's germline CDR1 is SQVTM and CDR2 ANQGSEA. V was clipped by 4 bases and J by 7 bases, with 17 bases between them. The CDR3 is 14 residues long. DNA for the CDR3: TGCAGCGTTGCAGGTCGGGGGGCCGGGAATGAGCAGTTCTTC. This encodes CSVAGRGAGNEQFF.

The V call is TRBV24-1, the J call TRBJ1-2; the match to TRBD1 covers 7 bases. The V and J ends lost 3 bases and 4 bases, in that order; junction bases with no gene match: 4. The CDR3 has 14 amino acids. Per germline, CDR1 KGHDR and CDR2 SFDVKD. The CDR3 nucleotides are TGTGCCACCAGTGATCCGGGACAGCTCTATGGCTACACCTTC. Amino acid sequence: CATSDPGQLYGYTF.

This clone was detected once. This chain's CDR3 is CAWSVLGGNQPQHF. The CDR3 nucleotides read TGTGCCTGGAGTGTACTGGGGGGGAATCAGCCCCAGCATTTT. The gene calls are TRBV30 and TRBJ1-5; D perhaps matches TRBD1 (5 bases). Between the trimmed V and J ends, which lost 0 bases and 4 bases, there was a span of 10 bases. Germline CDR1 and CDR2: GTSNPN and SVGIG (reference sequence). This CDR3 comprises 14 residues.

The J gene is TRBJ2-7, the V gene TRBV13, with 10 bases aligning to TRBD2. Trimming cost V 1 base and J 2 bases; bases outside gene matches: 2. There are 15 residues in the CDR3. Germline V gene data show CDR1 as PRHDT and CDR2 as FYEKMQ (reference sequence). The CDR3 sequence is CASSLVLAGTYEQYF. Here the CDR3 DNA reads TGTGCCAGCAGCTTAGTACTAGCGGGGACCTACGAGCAGTACTTC.